The 4 T cell receptor beta chains in this list originate from one sample, sequenced in a study of cytomegalovirus exposure and HLA in healthy donors. PCR primers comprised 60 Vbeta and 13 Jbeta primers. TCRdb's table, derived via immunoSEQ multiplex PCR, lists solely in-frame clones and lacks some. Of over 150,000 clones in the sample, less than 85% were seen once. Material for sequencing was PBMCs. Receptor source: a boy younger than 18 in good health and CMV-seronegative.

V is TRBV19 and J is TRBJ2-7; weak D call: TRBD1 (6 bases). The CDR3 is 14 amino acids. The V and J ends lost 6 bases and 3 bases respectively, with 15 bases between them. Germline V lookup: CDR1 LNHDA, CDR2 SQIVND (reference sequence). CDR3 coding DNA: TGTGCCAGTAGCTCTTGGGACACCTACTACGAGCAGTACTTC. Translation gives CASSSWDTYYEQYF.

This clone has only a few counts. The chain employs TRBV11-2 and TRBJ2-7; TRBD1 matches at 10 bases. Germline values: CDR1 SGHAT, CDR2 FQNNGV. The CDR3 sequence is 13 residues long. The V and J ends lost 5 bases and 11 bases, in that order; junction bases with no gene match: 9. Here the CDR3 reads CASSQDRGNREYF. The CDR3 nucleotides are TGTGCCAGCAGCCAGGACAGGGGGAATCGAGAGTACTTC.

V and J are TRBV4-1 and TRBJ2-3; D is perhaps TRBD2 (5 bases). CDR1 and CDR2 from the germline V gene are MGHRA and YSYEKL. V was pared by 0 bases and J by 6 bases, with 13 bases between. The CDR3 is made up of 15 amino acids. CDR3 in amino acids: CASSQDPLASDTQYF. As DNA, the CDR3 is TGCGCCAGCAGCCAAGATCCCCTAGCAAGTGATACGCAGTATTTT.

V usage is TRBV5-4 and J usage is TRBJ2-3, with 14 bases lining up with TRBD2. The ends lost 4 bases at V and 4 bases at J; junction bases unmatched: 11. The CDR3 is 18 residues long. Germline V gives CDR1 SGHNT, CDR2 YYREEE (reference sequence). This CDR3 reads CASSPGLAGGQSPDTQYF. CDR3 bases: TGTGCCAGCAGCCCTGGACTAGCGGGGGGCCAGAGCCCAGATACGCAGTATTTT.